This T cell receptor (beta chain) was recovered during a study of shared clonotypes between healthy human individuals. This CDR3 is built from 14 residues. V lost 4 bases and J lost 1, with 10 bases in between. Per germline, CDR1 SGHRS and CDR2 YFSETQ. Method: immunoSEQ multiplex PCR; TCRdb's copy keeps in-frame clones and lacks some. The sample records a few million clones, over 90% being singletons. Note on this clone: The sample carries other DNA sequences with the same CDR3.

The sample taken for sequencing was naive CD4+ T cells from PBMCs. As to subset: CD45RA+ positively selected. The chain links TRBV5-1 to TRBJ2-3; perhaps D is TRBD1 or TRBD2 (5 bases each). The TCR originated in a man aged 18 to 29 in good health. Some clones in this sample may be carry-over from other donors' samples. This CDR3 is CASSPGGGTDTQYF. CDR3 in DNA: TGCGCCAGCAGCCCTGGGGGAGGCACAGATACGCAGTATTTT.